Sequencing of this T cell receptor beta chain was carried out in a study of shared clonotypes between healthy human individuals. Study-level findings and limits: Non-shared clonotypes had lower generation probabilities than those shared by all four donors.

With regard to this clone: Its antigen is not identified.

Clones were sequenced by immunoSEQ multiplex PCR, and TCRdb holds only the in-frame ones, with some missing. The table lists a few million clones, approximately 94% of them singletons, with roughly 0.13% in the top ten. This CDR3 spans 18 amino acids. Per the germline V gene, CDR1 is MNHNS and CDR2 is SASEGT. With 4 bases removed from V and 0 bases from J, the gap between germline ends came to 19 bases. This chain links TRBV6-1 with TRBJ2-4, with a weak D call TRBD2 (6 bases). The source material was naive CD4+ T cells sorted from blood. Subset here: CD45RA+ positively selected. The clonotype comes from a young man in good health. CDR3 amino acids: CASSVISGPEVAKNIQYF. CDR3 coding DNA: TGTGCCAGCAGTGTGATTAGCGGCCCCGAGGTAGCCAAAAACATTCAGTACTTC.